The entry that follows covers one T cell receptor (beta chain) sequence. Its antigen remains unknown. This entry is derived from a study of beta chain features in type 1 diabetes. Study-wide background: Healthy donors, compared against patients, showed similar age, gender and cell yields.

This CDR3 region has 13 residues. Germline values: CDR1 MDHEN, CDR2 SYDVKM. The V and J ends lost 6 bases and 3 bases, in that order; junction bases with no gene match: 4. The isolated RNA, all of it, was reverse transcribed, so expressed TCRB transcripts were what got sequenced. Only in-frame clones appear in the TCRdb table, and some are missing; sequencing was by immunoSEQ multiplex PCR. The sample yields roughly 400,000 clones, approximately 16% seen once. Findings and limits, study-wide: Patients' naive, central memory and Treg TCRB repertoires seemed closer to one another than those of healthy donors.

The specimen was naive CD4+ T cells from blood. The TCR was taken from a woman under 30 in good health. The chain recombines TRBV28 with TRBJ1-1; the match to TRBD1 covers 7 bases. CDR3 in amino acids: CASRPTGDTEAFF. Written as DNA, the CDR3 is TGTGCCAGCAGACCTACAGGGGACACTGAAGCTTTCTTT.